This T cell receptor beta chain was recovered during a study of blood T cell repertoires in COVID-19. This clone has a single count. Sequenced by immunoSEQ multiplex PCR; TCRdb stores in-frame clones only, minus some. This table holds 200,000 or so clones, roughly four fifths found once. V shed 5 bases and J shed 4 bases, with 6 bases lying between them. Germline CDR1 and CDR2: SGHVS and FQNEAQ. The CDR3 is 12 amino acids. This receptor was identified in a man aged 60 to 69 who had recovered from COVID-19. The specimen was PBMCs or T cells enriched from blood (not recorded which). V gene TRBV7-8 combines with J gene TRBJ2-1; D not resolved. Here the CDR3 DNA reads TGTGCCAGCAGCCCTCAGTACAATGAGCAGTTCTTC. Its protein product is CASSPQYNEQFF.